A single sample gave rise to the 21 T cell receptor beta chains below, sequenced in a study of blood T cell repertoires in COVID-19. Clones were read by immunoSEQ multiplex PCR, and TCRdb kept only the in-frame ones, dropping some. The sample holds under 350,000 clones, 80% to 90% seen once. The source material was PBMCs or T cells enriched from blood (not recorded which). The receptors were sampled from a woman aged 35 to 49 with acute COVID-19.

This clone was seen a handful of times. The chain employs TRBV6-5 and TRBJ1-3; maybe TRBD1 (6 bases). The V end lost 8 bases, the J end lost 4 bases, and 12 bases lay between the germline ends. The germline V gene has CDR1 MNHEY and CDR2 SVGAGI. The CDR3 is made up of 13 amino acids. DNA for the CDR3: TGTGCCAGCCTCGGGACAATAGGAAACACCATATATTTT. The encoded protein is CASLGTIGNTIYF.

This chain connects TRBV28 to TRBJ2-1; possibly TRBD1 for D (6 bases). The CDR3 sequence is 16 residues long. The V end lost 3 bases, the J end lost 7 bases, and 19 bases lay between the germline ends. Germline CDR1 and CDR2: MDHEN and SYDVKM. The CDR3 is CASSLYQGIVVNEQFF. CDR3 in DNA: TGTGCCAGCAGTTTGTATCAGGGGATAGTAGTTAATGAGCAGTTCTTC. Complete variable domain (other parts from reference TRBV28 and TRBJ2-1): DVKVTQSSRYLVKRTGEKVFLECVQDMDHENMFWYRQDPGLGLRLIYFSYDVKMKEKGDIPEGYSVSREKKERFSLILESASTNQTSMYLCASSLYQGIVVNEQFFGPGTRLTVL.

The chain carries TRBV5-4 and TRBJ2-7; TRBD2 aligns across 10 bases. Germline CDR1 and CDR2: SGHNT and YYREEE (reference sequence). This CDR3 region has 13 residues. V gave up 2 bases and J gave up 4 bases; unmatched junction bases: 0. DNA of the CDR3: TGTGCCAGCAGCTTTAGCGGGAGGTACGAGCAGTACTTC. Protein sequence: CASSFSGRYEQYF. Full variable domain (outside the CDR3, taken from reference TRBV5-4 and TRBJ2-7): ETGVTQSPTHLIKTRGQQVTLRCSSQSGHNTVSWYQQALGQGPQFIFQYYREEENGRGNFPPRFSGLQFPNYSSELNVNALELDDSALYLCASSFSGRYEQYFGPGTRLTVT.

Here the CDR3 reads CASSIQFRDTSPYEQYF. CDR3 nucleotides: TGTGCCAGTAGTATACAGTTCAGGGACACCTCCCCCTACGAGCAGTACTTC. The V gene is TRBV19, the J gene TRBJ2-7; the D gene is possibly TRBD1 (6 bases). Germline V CDR1 and CDR2: LNHDA, SQIVND (reference sequence). This CDR3 has 17 amino acids. Deletions cut 2 bases from V and 2 bases from J, with 19 bases between.

This clone came up a few times. The sample holds other DNA sequences that translate to the same CDR3. This rearrangement joins TRBV12-3 or TRBV12-4 to TRBJ1-1, with D hard to call. The CDR3 is 13 amino acids. The V end lost 6 bases, the J end lost 4 bases, and 12 bases lay between the germline ends. In DNA, the CDR3 is TGTGCCAGCAGCCTTAGCGGAGGCACTGAAGCTTTCTTT. As protein: CASSLSGGTEAFF.

V usage is TRBV28 and J usage is TRBJ1-1; perhaps TRBD1 as D (5 bases). Trimming stripped 6 bases from V and 5 bases from J, with 19 bases between. This CDR3 comprises 15 residues. Germline assignment: CDR1 MDHEN and CDR2 SYDVKM. CDR3 sequence (DNA): TGTGCCAGCAGCGACAGAATTGTCGGTAAAACTGAAGCTTTCTTT. Its translation is CASSDRIVGKTEAFF.

The V gene is TRBV4-1, the J gene TRBJ1-2; D gene ambiguous. The CDR3 loop spans 15 amino acids. Trimming cost V 0 bases and J 2 bases, with 10 bases left between them. CDR1 MGHRA and CDR2 YSYEKL come from the germline V gene. CDR3: CASSQDTGKNYGYTF. The DNA for the CDR3 is TGCGCCAGCAGCCAAGATACCGGTAAAAACTATGGCTACACCTTC.

This sequence joins TRBV6-4 and TRBJ2-2, with 9 bases identical to TRBD1. The CDR3 is 14 amino acids. Germline trimming cut 6 bases from V and 3 bases from J; bases unmatched to any gene: 2. Germline V gene data show CDR1 as MRHNA and CDR2 as SNTAGT. CDR3 loop: CASRRDRDTGELFF. In nucleotides, the CDR3 is TGTGCCAGCAGAAGGGACAGGGACACCGGGGAGCTGTTTTTT.

With regard to this clone: Other DNA sequences in this sample translate to the same CDR3. The chain is built from TRBV6-2 or TRBV6-3 and TRBJ1-1, with 7 positions matching TRBD1. The CDR3 is made up of 14 amino acids. Looked up from germline, CDR1 is MNHEY and CDR2 is SVGEGT. V dropped 2 bases and J dropped 4; count of bases not matched to a gene: 4. DNA of the CDR3: TGTGCCAGCAGTTACACTACAGGGGTCACTGAAGCTTTCTTT. Protein sequence: CASSYTTGVTEAFF.

The V and J genes are TRBV4-1 and TRBJ1-2; 8 nucleotides align to TRBD1. After removal of 5 bases from V and 4 bases from J, the junction contained 9 bases not matched to a gene. The length of the CDR3 is 15 residues. Per the germline V gene, CDR1 is MGHRA and CDR2 is YSYEKL. This chain's CDR3 is CASSTGQEVTYGYTF. CDR3 coding DNA: TGCGCCAGCAGCACGGGACAGGAGGTCACCTATGGCTACACCTTC.

The chain has TRBV2 and TRBJ2-1; possible D gene TRBD1, 6 bases. Germline V gene sequence: CDR1 SNHLY, CDR2 FYNNEI. Trimming pared 8 bases from V and 3 bases from J, leaving 11 bases between. The CDR3 consists of 13 residues. The CDR3 nucleotides read TGTGCCAGCGGCAGGGACAACTACAATGAGCAGTTCTTC. Translation: CASGRDNYNEQFF.

The J gene is TRBJ1-2, the V gene TRBV7-9; D remains ambiguous. V lost 1 base and J 4 bases, leaving 10 bases between the germline ends. The V gene's germline CDR1 is SEHNR and CDR2 FQNEAQ (reference sequence). The CDR3 sequence is 14 residues long. This CDR3 reads CASSLEVSSYGYTF. As DNA, the CDR3 is TGTGCCAGCAGCTTAGAAGTTAGCTCCTATGGCTACACCTTC.

The V gene is TRBV4-3, the J gene TRBJ2-7; unclear D gene. Trimming took off 0 bases at V and 0 bases at J, with 9 bases between the two ends. Germline CDR1 is LGHNA and CDR2 is YSLEER. The CDR3 is made up of 15 amino acids. DNA of the CDR3: TGCGCCAGCAGCCAAGATCCCCGCGACTCCTACGAGCAGTACTTC. Its protein is CASSQDPRDSYEQYF.

V and J are TRBV19 and TRBJ1-2, with D possibly TRBD1 on 6 matching bases. CDR1 is LNHDA, CDR2 SQIVND, per germline (reference sequence). The CDR3 totals 15 residues. V shed 4 bases and J shed 5 bases, with 17 bases lying between them. The chain's CDR3 is CASSTERGQPYGYTF. The CDR3 DNA is TGTGCCAGTAGTACCGAGCGAGGACAGCCATATGGCTACACCTTC.

The genes are TRBV11-2 and TRBJ1-4; D perhaps matches TRBD1 (5 bases). Trimming took off 5 bases at V and 7 bases at J, with 14 bases between the two ends. This CDR3 has 14 residues. In germline, CDR1 is SGHAT, CDR2 FQNNGV. The CDR3 DNA reads as TGTGCCAGCAGCACAGGAGGGTTGGGTGAAAAACTGTTTTTT. This codes for CASSTGGLGEKLFF.

The chain couples TRBV18 to TRBJ2-3; tentative D call: TRBD1 (6 bases). Trimming stripped 6 bases from V and 4 bases from J, with 14 bases between. This CDR3 contains 14 residues. Germline lookup yields CDR1 KGHSH and CDR2 LQKENI. The CDR3 loop reads CASSVGGLSDTQYF. CDR3 bases: TGTGCCAGCTCCGTTGGGGGCTTGTCAGATACGCAGTATTTT.

The chain has TRBV4-1 and TRBJ2-5, with 7 bases identical to TRBD1. This CDR3 contains 16 residues. V trimming: 8 bases; J trimming: 5 bases; junction bases outside the gene matches: 17. From germline, CDR1 is MGHRA and CDR2 YSYEKL. The CDR3 DNA reads TGCGCCAGCGACCCCGGGGACAGCTCATTGGGGGAGACCCAGTACTTC. The encoded protein is CASDPGDSSLGETQYF.

The chain combines TRBV3-1 (or the pseudogene TRBV3-2) with TRBJ1-2; D gene unclear. V lost 4 bases to trimming and J lost 7 bases, with 13 bases between them. There are 13 residues in the CDR3. Germline V gene sequence: CDR1 LGHDT, CDR2 YNNKEL (reference sequence). In DNA form, the CDR3 reads TGTGCCAGCAGCCGTCCGGGAAGGACTGGCTACACCTTC. Protein: CASSRPGRTGYTF.

J is TRBJ1-3 and V is TRBV10-3; weak D call: TRBD1 (5 bases). Trimming stripped 11 bases from V and 3 bases from J, with 17 bases between. CDR3 length equals 14 residues. Per the germline V gene, CDR1 is ENHRY and CDR2 is SYGVKD. DNA for the CDR3: TGTGCCTCATCAAGATCGGGGGATGGAAACACCATATATTTT. Protein sequence: CASSRSGDGNTIYF.

This chain connects TRBV18 to TRBJ2-3; TRBD2 matches 11 bases. Trimming cost V 3 bases and J 4 bases; bases outside gene matches: 6. CDR1 and CDR2 (germline): KGHSH, LQKENI. There are 16 residues in the CDR3. CDR3 sequence (DNA): TGTGCCAGCTCACCGCAGACTAGCGGGATTGCAGATACGCAGTATTTT. The encoded protein is CASSPQTSGIADTQYF.

V gene TRBV7-2 combines with J gene TRBJ1-1, with D possibly TRBD1 on 6 matching bases. V gave up 5 bases and J gave up 11 bases, with 15 bases separating them. The V gene's germline CDR1 is SGHTA and CDR2 FQGNSA. The CDR3 runs 12 residues. The CDR3 reads CASSKQGIGAFF. In DNA form, the CDR3 reads TGTGCCAGCAGCAAACAGGGCATAGGGGCTTTCTTT.